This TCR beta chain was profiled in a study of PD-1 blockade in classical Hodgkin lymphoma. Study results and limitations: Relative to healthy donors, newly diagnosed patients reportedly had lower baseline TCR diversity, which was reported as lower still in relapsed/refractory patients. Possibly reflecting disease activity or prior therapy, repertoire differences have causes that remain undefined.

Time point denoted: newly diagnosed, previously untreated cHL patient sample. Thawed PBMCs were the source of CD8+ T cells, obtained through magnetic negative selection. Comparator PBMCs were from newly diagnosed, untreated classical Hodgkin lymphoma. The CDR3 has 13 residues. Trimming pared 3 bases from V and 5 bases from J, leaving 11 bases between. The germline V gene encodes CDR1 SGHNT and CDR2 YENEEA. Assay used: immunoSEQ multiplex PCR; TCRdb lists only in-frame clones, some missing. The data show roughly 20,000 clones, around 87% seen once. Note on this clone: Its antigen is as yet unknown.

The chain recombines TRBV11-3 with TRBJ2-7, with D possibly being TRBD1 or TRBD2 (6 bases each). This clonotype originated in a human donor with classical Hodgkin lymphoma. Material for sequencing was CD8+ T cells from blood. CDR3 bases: TGTGCCAGCAGCTTGGGGGGCGCGGACGAGCAGTACTTC. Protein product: CASSLGGADEQYF. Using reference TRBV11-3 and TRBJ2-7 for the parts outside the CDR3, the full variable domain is EAGVVQSPRYKIIEKKQPVAFWCNPISGHNTLYWYLQNLGQGPELLIRYENEEAVDDSQLPKDRFSAERLKGVDSTLKIQPAELGDSAVYLCASSLGGADEQYFGPGTRLTVT.